Each of the 16 T cell receptor beta chains below was sequenced from the same sample in a study of cytomegalovirus exposure and HLA in healthy donors. 13 Jbeta primers and 60 Vbeta primers were used for the PCR. Repertoires were generated with immunoSEQ multiplex PCR, while TCRdb's copy carries only in-frame clones and drops some. The sample yields 200,000 to 300,000 clones, 82% seen once. The sample taken for sequencing was PBMCs. The receptors stem from a woman aged 40 to 49 in good health and CMV-seropositive.

This clone was observed a single time. The genes are TRBV5-6 and TRBJ1-6; 11 nucleotides line up with TRBD1. The V gene end was trimmed by 2 bases and the J gene end by 7 bases; junction bases not matched to a gene: 5. Germline V CDR1 and CDR2: SGHDT, YYEEEE. The CDR3 contains 16 residues. The CDR3 loop is CASSFLRDRGNSPLHF. Here the CDR3 DNA reads TGTGCCAGCAGCTTTCTCCGGGACAGGGGGAATTCACCCCTCCACTTT.

This clone was counted a single time. The gene calls are TRBV4-1 and TRBJ2-1, with D perhaps matching TRBD2 (5 bases). CDR1 and CDR2 (germline): MGHRA, YSYEKL. Trimming left V 2 bases short and J 5 bases short, with 16 bases between. The CDR3 is 16 amino acids. The DNA for the CDR3 is TGCGCCAGCAGCCAAAACGAGGGAGTCTTTAACAATGAGCAGTTCTTC. It encodes CASSQNEGVFNNEQFF.

The chain carries TRBV7-8 and TRBJ2-1; perhaps TRBD1 as D (6 bases). Germline CDR1 SGHVS, CDR2 FQNEAQ. The CDR3 loop spans 16 amino acids. The germline V and J ends were trimmed by 6 bases and 0 bases, with 15 bases remaining between them. The CDR3 here is CASSLRQAYSYNEQFF. CDR3 DNA sequence: TGTGCCAGCAGTCTTCGACAGGCGTACTCCTACAATGAGCAGTTCTTC.

The chain is built from TRBV19 and TRBJ2-2; TRBD2 aligns across 13 bases. J was trimmed by 3 bases and V by 6 bases; bases with no gene match: 7. The CDR3 sequence is 17 residues long. The germline gives CDR1 LNHDA, CDR2 SQIVND (reference sequence). For the CDR3, the DNA is TGTGCCAGTAGGCGACGTGGACTAGCGGGAGACACCGGGGAGCTGTTTTTT. Amino acid sequence: CASRRRGLAGDTGELFF.

The rearrangement links TRBV5-6 to TRBJ1-2; D may be TRBD1 (6 bases). Trimming took 2 bases from V and 8 from J, leaving 13 bases between them. The CDR3 covers 13 residues. Germline V gene data show CDR1 as SGHDT and CDR2 as YYEEEE. CDR3: CASSFTGTNGYTF. The DNA for the CDR3 is TGTGCCAGCAGCTTCACAGGGACGAACGGCTACACCTTC.

This chain uses TRBV29-1 with TRBJ1-2, with a tentative D call TRBD1 (6 bases). Germline-derived CDR1 and CDR2 are SQVTM and ANQGSEA. CDR3 length: 11 residues. CDR3 sequence (DNA): TGCTGTGTGGGGGCGGACTATGGCTACACCTTC. Residues: CCVGADYGYTF.

This clone was counted once. The chain links TRBV9 to TRBJ1-1; 7 nucleotides line up with TRBD1. With 1 base clipped from V and 6 bases from J, the junction kept 9 bases outside the gene matches. Per the germline V gene, CDR1 is SGDLS and CDR2 is YYNGEE. The CDR3 runs to 15 residues. The CDR3 DNA is TGTGCCAGCAGCGTAAGAGGGGGCGAAGGGGCTGAAGCTTTCTTT. This encodes CASSVRGGEGAEAFF. The whole variable domain, filled in from reference TRBV9 and TRBJ1-1, reads DSGVTQTPKHLITATGQRVTLRCSPRSGDLSVYWYQQSLDQGLQFLIQYYNGEERAKGNILERFSAQQFPDLHSELNLSSLELGDSALYFCASSVRGGEGAEAFFGQGTRLTVV.

This clone was seen once. CDR3 sequence reads: CASSVGGVGVAFF. The CDR3 DNA reads as TGTGCCAGCAGCGTAGGCGGGGTGGGGGTGGCTTTCTTT. The genes are TRBV9 and TRBJ1-1, with D perhaps matching TRBD1 (5 bases). Germline-derived CDR1 and CDR2 are SGDLS and YYNGEE. CDR3 size: 13 residues. The V end was cut by 0 bases, the J end by 11 bases, with 14 bases between. The full variable domain, in which reference TRBV9 and TRBJ1-1 provide the parts outside the CDR3, is DSGVTQTPKHLITATGQRVTLRCSPRSGDLSVYWYQQSLDQGLQFLIQYYNGEERAKGNILERFSAQQFPDLHSELNLSSLELGDSALYFCASSVGGVGVAFFGQGTRLTVV.

The J gene is TRBJ1-2, the V gene TRBV16; 10 positions agree with TRBD1. The V gene's germline CDR1 is KGHSY and CDR2 FQNENV. The CDR3 length is 15 residues. V lost 5 bases to trimming and J lost 7 bases; unmatched junction nucleotides: 10. CDR3 DNA: TGTGCCAGCAGCGCCCGACAGGGGGCGCTTAGTGGCTACACCTTC. Translation gives CASSARQGALSGYTF. Full variable domain (outside the CDR3, taken from reference TRBV16 and TRBJ1-2): GEEVAQTPKHLVRGEGQKAKLYCAPIKGHSYVFWYQQVLKNEFKFLISFQNENVFDETGMPKERFSAKCLPNSPCSLEIQATKLEDSAVYFCASSARQGALSGYTFGSGTRLTVV.

The rearrangement uses TRBV4-2 and TRBJ1-2; TRBD1 is a possible D gene (6 bases). Germline CDR1 is LGHNA and CDR2 is YNFKEQ. CDR3 size: 21 residues. V gave up 0 bases and J gave up 2 bases, with 28 bases separating them. The CDR3 loop is CASSQDALRQAEAFTNYGYTF. The CDR3 coding sequence is TGTGCCAGCAGCCAAGATGCCCTAAGACAGGCAGAAGCTTTCACCAACTATGGCTACACCTTC.

This sequence joins TRBV7-9 and TRBJ2-5, with a possible D match to TRBD2 (6 bases). The CDR3 is 15 amino acids. Trimming took off 3 bases at V and 1 base at J, with 12 bases between the two ends. Germline V gives CDR1 SEHNR, CDR2 FQNEAQ (reference sequence). The CDR3 sequence: CASSFPLAFQETQYF. CDR3 sequence (DNA): TGTGCCAGCAGCTTCCCACTAGCTTTCCAAGAGACCCAGTACTTC.

The chain links TRBV6-5 to TRBJ2-3; D gene ambiguous. CDR1 is MNHEY, CDR2 SVGAGI, per germline. Trimming cost V 2 bases and J 8 bases, with 5 bases left between them. The CDR3 has 11 amino acids. The CDR3 DNA reads TGTGCCAGCAGTTACGCGAGTACGCAGTATTTT. It is translated as CASSYASTQYF.

This clone was seen more than once but under ten times. The CDR3 loop is CASSYSGQGAIPFYGYTF. In DNA, the CDR3 is TGTGCCAGCAGTTATTCCGGGCAGGGGGCGATCCCTTTCTATGGCTACACCTTC. The J gene is TRBJ1-2, the V gene TRBV2; 8 positions agree with TRBD1. CDR1 SNHLY and CDR2 FYNNEI come from the germline V gene. V was clipped by 5 bases and J by 4 bases; unmatched bases: 18. There are 18 residues in the CDR3.

This clone was seen once. This sequence joins TRBV5-1 and TRBJ2-5; tentatively, D is TRBD2 (5 bases). The J call may be incorrect, as the DNA end agrees better with TRBJ2-7. This CDR3 is 16 amino acids long. CDR1 SGHRS and CDR2 YFSETQ come from the germline V gene. DNA for the CDR3: TGCGCCAGCAGGAGGGAAATGAGGGAGAGCTCCTACGAGCAGTACTTC. Amino acids: CASRREMRESSYEQYF.

The rearrangement uses TRBV5-1 and TRBJ2-3, with D perhaps matching TRBD1 (6 bases). The germline V gene encodes CDR1 SGHRS and CDR2 YFSETQ. With 0 bases removed from V and 1 base from J, the gap between germline ends came to 12 bases. CDR3 size: 16 residues. CDR3: CASSLGGLSGTDTQYF. The CDR3 nucleotides read TGCGCCAGCAGCTTGGGGGGGCTCTCGGGCACAGATACGCAGTATTTT.

This clone was observed at least ten times. J is TRBJ2-3 and V is TRBV9; 7 positions match TRBD2. This CDR3 is 13 amino acids long. Germline V gene lookup returns CDR1 SGDLS and CDR2 YYNGEE. The V gene end was trimmed by 2 bases and the J gene end by 6 bases; junction bases not matched to a gene: 3. CDR3: CASSVGTTDTQYF. The CDR3 nucleotides read TGTGCCAGCAGCGTCGGGACTACGGATACGCAGTATTTT.